Sequencing of this T cell receptor (beta chain) was carried out in a study of blood T cell repertoires in COVID-19. Only in-frame clones appear in the TCRdb table, and some are missing; sequencing was by immunoSEQ multiplex PCR. The sample contains roughly 100,000 clones, around 80% of which appear only once. This sequence was found in a man in his sixties with acute or convalescent COVID-19. Sequencing used peripheral blood.

For the CDR3, the DNA is TGTGCCAGCAGCAGGGGCGGGAGCGAGCAGTACTTC. It specifies CASSRGGSEQYF. This rearrangement joins TRBV7-3 to TRBJ2-7; 7 positions match TRBD2. CDR3 length equals 12 residues. With V trimmed by 5 bases and J by 6 bases, 4 bases remained unmatched. Germline V gene data show CDR1 as SGHTA and CDR2 as FQGTGA.